One and the same sample provided the 11 T cell receptor beta chains below, sequenced in a study of cytomegalovirus exposure and HLA in healthy donors. The PCR used 60 Vbeta and 13 Jbeta primers. Clones were read by immunoSEQ multiplex PCR, and TCRdb kept only the in-frame ones, dropping some. The sample has roughly 120,000 clones; 80% are singletons. The material sequenced was PBMCs. The receptors stem from a male donor in good health and CMV-seronegative.

V and J are TRBV6-6 and TRBJ1-1; TRBD1 matches at 9 bases. After removal of 6 bases from V and 1 base from J, the junction contained 6 bases not matched to a gene. In germline, CDR1 is MNHNY, CDR2 SVGAGI (reference sequence). This CDR3 has 15 amino acids. The CDR3 nucleotides are TGTGCCAGCAGCATGGGACAGGGAGGGAACACTGAAGCTTTCTTT. This encodes CASSMGQGGNTEAFF.

The rearrangement links TRBV19 to TRBJ2-2, with 9 bases fitting TRBD2. This CDR3 has 16 amino acids. Germline values: CDR1 LNHDA, CDR2 SQIVND (reference sequence). V lost 3 bases to trimming and J lost 4 bases; unmatched junction nucleotides: 6. For the CDR3, the DNA is TGTGCCAGTAGTATGTTCGGCGGGAGGGGCACCGGGGAGCTGTTTTTT. Residues: CASSMFGGRGTGELFF.

In this sample, this clone turned up once. Mismatch with germline at one junction end may stem from a read error. The chain couples TRBV5-1 to TRBJ2-5; D is ambiguous. The J call may be wrong; the DNA end is better matched by TRBJ2-7. Germline CDR1 SGHRS, CDR2 YFSETQ. The CDR3 consists of 11 residues. The CDR3 region has the DNA TGCGCCAGCAGATTGGGCCACGAGCAGTACTTC. This sequence encodes CASRLGHEQYF.

This chain joins TRBV4-1 and TRBJ2-7; maybe TRBD1 (6 bases). V lost 1 base and J lost 0, with 16 bases in between. The V gene's germline CDR1 is MGHRA and CDR2 YSYEKL. CDR3 length equals 17 residues. The CDR3 sequence: CASSQVLTGTLSYEQYF. CDR3 in DNA: TGCGCCAGCAGCCAAGTTCTTACCGGGACACTCTCCTACGAGCAGTACTTC.

The DNA for the CDR3 is TGTGCCAGCAGTGAATACACAGGAGTTAATGAAAAACTGTTTTTT. This gives the protein CASSEYTGVNEKLFF. The chain is built from TRBV25-1 and TRBJ1-4; a weak D match, TRBD1 (5 bases). The length of the CDR3 is 15 residues. The germline V gene encodes CDR1 MGHDK and CDR2 SYGVNS. Trimming pared 0 bases from V and 4 bases from J, leaving 9 bases between.

The chain employs TRBV2 and TRBJ2-1; 10 bases match TRBD1. In germline, CDR1 is SNHLY, CDR2 FYNNEI. Unmatched junction bases numbered 6, after V lost 8 bases and J lost 8 bases. There are 13 residues in the CDR3. This CDR3 is CASGTGEADEQFF. CDR3 DNA: TGTGCCAGCGGGACAGGGGAAGCCGATGAGCAGTTCTTC.

The chain couples TRBV4-2 to TRBJ1-2; 7 positions agree with TRBD1. The CDR3 runs to 18 residues. CDR1 is LGHNA and CDR2 is YNFKEQ in the germline V gene. V shed 4 bases and J 4 bases; nucleotides not matched to a gene: 18. CDR3 protein: CASSLQAGDSLMTYGYTF. As DNA, the CDR3 is TGTGCCAGCAGCCTACAAGCTGGGGACAGCTTGATGACCTATGGCTACACCTTC.

About this clone itself: This sample also contains other DNA sequences that code for the same CDR3. The V call is TRBV5-1, the J call TRBJ1-1; D is undetermined. Per germline, CDR1 SGHRS and CDR2 YFSETQ. The CDR3 contains 15 residues. The V end was cut by 4 bases, the J end by 0 bases, with 13 bases between. CDR3 protein: CASSPDRGMNTEAFF. CDR3 nucleotide sequence: TGCGCCAGCAGCCCGGATCGGGGAATGAACACTGAAGCTTTCTTT.

The count of this clone is one. This sequence joins TRBV11-2 and TRBJ2-2; D gene uncertain. V was pared by 8 bases and J by 3 bases, with 16 bases between. Germline-derived CDR1 and CDR2 are SGHAT and FQNNGV. This CDR3 has 15 residues. The CDR3 sequence is CASSVQASYTGELFF. The CDR3 bases are TGTGCCAGCTCGGTTCAAGCTTCTTACACCGGGGAGCTGTTTTTT.

This clone was counted only a few times. The chain has TRBV19 and TRBJ1-2, with D maybe TRBD1 (5 bases). Germline V gene data show CDR1 as LNHDA and CDR2 as SQIVND (reference sequence). Trimming removed 8 bases from V and 7 bases from J, with 17 bases in between. CDR3 size: 13 residues. CDR3 sequence reads: CASSTGQGGGYTF. CDR3 sequence (DNA): TGTGCCAGTTCCACGGGGCAGGGAGGTGGCTACACCTTC.

The chain recombines TRBV6-6 with TRBJ2-5; 7 bases are shared with TRBD2. Germline V gene lookup returns CDR1 MNHNY and CDR2 SVGAGI (reference sequence). V gave up 7 bases and J gave up 7 bases; unmatched junction bases: 15. The CDR3 runs to 15 residues. This CDR3 is CASNPVGGVELTQYF. Here the CDR3 DNA reads TGTGCCAGCAATCCTGTTGGGGGGGTAGAATTGACCCAGTACTTC.